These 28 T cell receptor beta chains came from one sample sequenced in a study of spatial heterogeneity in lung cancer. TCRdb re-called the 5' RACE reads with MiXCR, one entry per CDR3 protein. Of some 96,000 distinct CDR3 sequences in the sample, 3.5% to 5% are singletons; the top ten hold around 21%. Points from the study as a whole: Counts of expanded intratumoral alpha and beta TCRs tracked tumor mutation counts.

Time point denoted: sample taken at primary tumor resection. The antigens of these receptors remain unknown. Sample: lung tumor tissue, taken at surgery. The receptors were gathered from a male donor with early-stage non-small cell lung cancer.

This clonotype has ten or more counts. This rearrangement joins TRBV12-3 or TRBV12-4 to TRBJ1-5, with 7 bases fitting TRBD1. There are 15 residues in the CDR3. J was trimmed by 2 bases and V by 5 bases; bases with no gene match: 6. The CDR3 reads CASSRQGGGNQPQHF. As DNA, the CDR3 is TGTGCCAGCAGTCGACAGGGCGGGGGCAATCAGCCCCAGCATTTT.

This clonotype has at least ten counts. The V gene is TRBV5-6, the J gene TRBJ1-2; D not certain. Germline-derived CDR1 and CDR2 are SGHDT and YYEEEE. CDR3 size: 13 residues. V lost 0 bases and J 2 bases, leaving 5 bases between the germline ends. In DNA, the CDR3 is TGTGCCAGCAGCTTGGGAGGGAACTATGGCTACACCTTC. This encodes CASSLGGNYGYTF.

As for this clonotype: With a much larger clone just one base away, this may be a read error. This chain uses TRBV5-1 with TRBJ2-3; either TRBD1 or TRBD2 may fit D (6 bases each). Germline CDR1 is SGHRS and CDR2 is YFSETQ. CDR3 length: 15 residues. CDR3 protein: CASSTGTGSTDTQCF. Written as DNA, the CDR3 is TGCGCCAGCAGCACAGGGACTGGTAGCACAGATACGCAGTGTTTT.

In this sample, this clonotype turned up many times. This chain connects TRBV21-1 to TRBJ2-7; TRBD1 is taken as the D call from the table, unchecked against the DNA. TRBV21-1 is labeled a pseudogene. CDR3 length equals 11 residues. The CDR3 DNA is TGTGCCAGCAGTCAGGGGGAGGAGCAGTACTTC. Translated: CASSQGEEQYF.

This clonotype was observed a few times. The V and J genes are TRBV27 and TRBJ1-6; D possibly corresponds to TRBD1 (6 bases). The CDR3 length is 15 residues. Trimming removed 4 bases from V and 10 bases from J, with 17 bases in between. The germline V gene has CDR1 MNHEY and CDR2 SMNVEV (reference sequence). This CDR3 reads CASSWMGGARSPLHF. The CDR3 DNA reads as TGTGCCAGCAGTTGGATGGGGGGCGCGCGGTCACCCCTCCACTTT.

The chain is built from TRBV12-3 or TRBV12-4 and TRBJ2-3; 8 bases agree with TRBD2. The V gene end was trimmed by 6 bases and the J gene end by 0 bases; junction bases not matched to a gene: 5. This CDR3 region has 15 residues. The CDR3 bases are TGTGCCAGCAGCTCTAGCGGGCGAAGCACAGATACGCAGTATTTT. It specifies CASSSSGRSTDTQYF.

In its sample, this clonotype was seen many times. The CDR3 DNA is TGTGCCAGCAGCCCGCGCGACAGGGTCTATGGCTACACCTTC. Encoded protein: CASSPRDRVYGYTF. This rearrangement joins TRBV5-4 to TRBJ1-2; 7 nucleotides line up with TRBD1. The length of the CDR3 is 14 residues. Germline CDR1 SGHNT, CDR2 YYREEE (reference sequence). The J segment lost 4 bases and the V segment lost 4 bases, leaving 7 bases of the junction unmatched. Complete variable domain (other parts from reference TRBV5-4 and TRBJ1-2): ETGVTQSPTHLIKTRGQQVTLRCSSQSGHNTVSWYQQALGQGPQFIFQYYREEENGRGNFPPRFSGLQFPNYSSELNVNALELDDSALYLCASSPRDRVYGYTFGSGTRLTVV.

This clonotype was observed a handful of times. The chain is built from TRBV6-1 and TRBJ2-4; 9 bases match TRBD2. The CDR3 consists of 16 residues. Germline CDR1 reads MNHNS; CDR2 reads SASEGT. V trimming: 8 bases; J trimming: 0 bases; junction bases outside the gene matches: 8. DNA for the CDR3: TGTGCCAGCGCGGGGGGGTCTGAGGTAGCCAAAAACATTCAGTACTTC. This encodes CASAGGSEVAKNIQYF.

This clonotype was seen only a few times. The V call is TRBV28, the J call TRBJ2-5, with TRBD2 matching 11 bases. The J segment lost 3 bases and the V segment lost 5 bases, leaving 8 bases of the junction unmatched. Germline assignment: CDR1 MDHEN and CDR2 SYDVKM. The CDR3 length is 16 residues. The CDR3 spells CASSQTGTSGKETQYF. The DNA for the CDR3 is TGTGCCAGCAGTCAGACCGGGACTAGCGGAAAAGAGACCCAGTACTTC.

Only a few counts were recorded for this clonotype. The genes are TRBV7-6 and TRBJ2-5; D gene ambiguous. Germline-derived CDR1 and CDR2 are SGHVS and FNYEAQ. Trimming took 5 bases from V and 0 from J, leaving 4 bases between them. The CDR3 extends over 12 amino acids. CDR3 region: CASSAYQETQYF. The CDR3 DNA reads TGTGCCAGCAGCGCATACCAAGAGACCCAGTACTTC.

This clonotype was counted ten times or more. The CDR3: CASSFSGAEFAKNIQYF. The CDR3 DNA is TGTGCCAGCAGTTTCTCTGGGGCCGAATTCGCCAAAAACATTCAGTACTTC. The rearrangement uses TRBV28 and TRBJ2-4; tentatively, D is TRBD1 (5 bases). The CDR3 runs 17 residues. Germline V CDR1 and CDR2: MDHEN, SYDVKM. Trimming took off 3 bases at V and 1 base at J, with 16 bases between the two ends.

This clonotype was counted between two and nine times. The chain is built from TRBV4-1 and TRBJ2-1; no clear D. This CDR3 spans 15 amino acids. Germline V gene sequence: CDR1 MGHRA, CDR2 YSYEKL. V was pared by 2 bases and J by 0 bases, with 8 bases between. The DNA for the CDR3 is TGCGCCAGCAGCCAACAGGAGAGCTCCTACAATGAGCAGTTCTTC. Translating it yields CASSQQESSYNEQFF.

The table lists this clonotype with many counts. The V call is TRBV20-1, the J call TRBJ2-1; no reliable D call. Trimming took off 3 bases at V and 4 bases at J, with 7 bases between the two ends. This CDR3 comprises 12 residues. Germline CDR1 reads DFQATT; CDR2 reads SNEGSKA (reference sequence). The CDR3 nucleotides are TGCAGTGCTAGTCCCAGATACAATGAGCAGTTCTTC. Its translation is CSASPRYNEQFF.

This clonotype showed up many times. The CDR3 loop is CASGKDSGANVLTF. The DNA of the CDR3 is TGTGCCAGCGGGAAAGACTCTGGGGCCAACGTCCTGACTTTC. V gene TRBV9 combines with J gene TRBJ2-6; D is unresolved. The CDR3 runs 14 residues. Germline V gene lookup returns CDR1 SGDLS and CDR2 YYNGEE. Deletions cut 7 bases from V and 0 bases from J, with 8 bases between.

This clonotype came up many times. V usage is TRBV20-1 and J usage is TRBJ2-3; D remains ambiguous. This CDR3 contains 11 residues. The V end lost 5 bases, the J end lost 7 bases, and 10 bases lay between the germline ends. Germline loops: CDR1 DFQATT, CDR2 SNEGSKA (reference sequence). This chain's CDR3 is CSASTANTQYF. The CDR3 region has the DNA TGCAGTGCTTCGACGGCTAATACGCAGTATTTT.

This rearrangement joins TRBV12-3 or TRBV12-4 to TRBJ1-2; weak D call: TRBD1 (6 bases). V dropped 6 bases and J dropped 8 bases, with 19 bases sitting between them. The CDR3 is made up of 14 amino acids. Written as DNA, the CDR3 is TGTGCCAGCAGGTCCTCGGGGGCTGCGGGAGGCTACACCTTC. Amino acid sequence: CASRSSGAAGGYTF.

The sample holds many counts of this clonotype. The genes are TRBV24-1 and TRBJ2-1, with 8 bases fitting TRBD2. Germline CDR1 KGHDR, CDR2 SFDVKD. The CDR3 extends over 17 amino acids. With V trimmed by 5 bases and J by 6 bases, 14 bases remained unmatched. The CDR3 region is CATSAGTSVFRTNEQFF. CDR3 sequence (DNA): TGTGCCACCAGTGCTGGGACTAGTGTTTTCCGCACCAATGAGCAGTTCTTC.

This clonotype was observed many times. The CDR3 reads CASSLPFPGPMGDTQYF. In nucleotides, the CDR3 is TGTGCCAGCAGCTTACCATTCCCGGGACCAATGGGAGATACGCAGTATTTT. The gene calls are TRBV7-9 and TRBJ2-3; D may match TRBD1 or TRBD2 (5 bases each). The germline V gene has CDR1 SEHNR and CDR2 FQNEAQ (reference sequence). The V and J ends lost 2 bases and 5 bases respectively, with 20 bases between them. The length of the CDR3 is 17 residues.

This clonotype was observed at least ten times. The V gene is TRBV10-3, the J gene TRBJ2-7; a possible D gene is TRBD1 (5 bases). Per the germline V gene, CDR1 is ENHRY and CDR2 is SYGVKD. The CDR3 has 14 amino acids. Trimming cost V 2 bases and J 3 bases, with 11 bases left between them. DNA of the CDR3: TGTGCCATCAGTGAGACCCAGACAGACTACGAGCAGTACTTC. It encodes CAISETQTDYEQYF.

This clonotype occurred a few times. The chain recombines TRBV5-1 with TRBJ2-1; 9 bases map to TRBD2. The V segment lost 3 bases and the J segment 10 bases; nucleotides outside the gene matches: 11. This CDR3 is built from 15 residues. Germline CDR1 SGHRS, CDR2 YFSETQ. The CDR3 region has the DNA TGCGCCAGCAGCTCGCTTCTAGCGGGGCAAACGGAGCAGTTCTTC. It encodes CASSSLLAGQTEQFF.

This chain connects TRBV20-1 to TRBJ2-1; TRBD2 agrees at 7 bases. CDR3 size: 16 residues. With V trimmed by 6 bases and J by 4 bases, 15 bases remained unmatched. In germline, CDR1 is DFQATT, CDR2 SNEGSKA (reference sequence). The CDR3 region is CSAQEREVVGYNEQFF. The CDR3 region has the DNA TGCAGTGCGCAAGAGCGGGAAGTAGTAGGGTACAATGAGCAGTTCTTC.

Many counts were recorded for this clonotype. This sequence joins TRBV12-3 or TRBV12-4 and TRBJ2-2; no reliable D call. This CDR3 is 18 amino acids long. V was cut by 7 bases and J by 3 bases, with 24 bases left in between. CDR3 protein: CASTFGRFETPHTGELFF. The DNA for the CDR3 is TGTGCCAGCACCTTCGGCAGGTTCGAGACACCCCACACCGGGGAGCTGTTTTTT.

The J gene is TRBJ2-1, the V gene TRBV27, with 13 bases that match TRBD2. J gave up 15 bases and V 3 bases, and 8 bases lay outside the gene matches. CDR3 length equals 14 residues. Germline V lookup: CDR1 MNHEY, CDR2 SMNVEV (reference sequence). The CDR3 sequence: CASSFTLAGGGWFF. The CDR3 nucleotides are TGTGCCAGCAGTTTTACACTAGCGGGAGGGGGTTGGTTCTTC.

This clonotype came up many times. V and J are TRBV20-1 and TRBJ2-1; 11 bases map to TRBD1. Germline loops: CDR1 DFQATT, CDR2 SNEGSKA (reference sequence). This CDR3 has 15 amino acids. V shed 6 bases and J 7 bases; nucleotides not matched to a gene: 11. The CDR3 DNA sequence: TGCAGTGCGAGGGGCCCGGACAGGGGGCAAAATGAGCAGTTCTTC. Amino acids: CSARGPDRGQNEQFF.

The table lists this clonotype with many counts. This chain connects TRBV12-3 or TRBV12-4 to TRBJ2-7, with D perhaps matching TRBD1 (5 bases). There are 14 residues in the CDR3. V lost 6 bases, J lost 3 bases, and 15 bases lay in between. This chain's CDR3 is CASSRTGAHYEQYF. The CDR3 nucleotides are TGTGCCAGCAGCCGCACAGGAGCCCACTACGAGCAGTACTTC.

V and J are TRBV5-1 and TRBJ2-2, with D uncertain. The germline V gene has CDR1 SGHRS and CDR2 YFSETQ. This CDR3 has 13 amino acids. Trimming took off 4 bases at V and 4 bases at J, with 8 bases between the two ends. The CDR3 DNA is TGCGCCAGCAGCCCATTTGGCACCGGGGAGCTGTTTTTT. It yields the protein CASSPFGTGELFF.

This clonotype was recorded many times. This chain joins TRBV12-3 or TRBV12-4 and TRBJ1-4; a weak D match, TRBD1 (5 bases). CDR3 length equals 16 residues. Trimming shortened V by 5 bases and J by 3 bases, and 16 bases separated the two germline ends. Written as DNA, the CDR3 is TGTGCCAGCAGTATGTACGGGACTCCAGCTAATGAAAAACTGTTTTTT. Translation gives CASSMYGTPANEKLFF.

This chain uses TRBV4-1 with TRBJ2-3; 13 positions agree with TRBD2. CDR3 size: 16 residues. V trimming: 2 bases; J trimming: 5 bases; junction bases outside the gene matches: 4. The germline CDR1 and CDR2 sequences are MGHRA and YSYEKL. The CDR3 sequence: CASSQTSGRALDTQYF. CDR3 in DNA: TGCGCCAGCAGCCAAACTAGCGGGAGGGCCTTAGATACGCAGTATTTT.